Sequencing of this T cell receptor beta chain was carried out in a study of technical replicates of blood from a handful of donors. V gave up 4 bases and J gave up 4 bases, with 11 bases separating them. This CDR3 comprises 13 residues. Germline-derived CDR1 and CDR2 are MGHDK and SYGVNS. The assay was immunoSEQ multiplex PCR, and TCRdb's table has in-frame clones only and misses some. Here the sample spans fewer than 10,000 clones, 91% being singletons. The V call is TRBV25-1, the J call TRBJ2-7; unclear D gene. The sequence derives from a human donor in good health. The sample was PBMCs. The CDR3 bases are TGTGCCAGCAGTGTCTCCCCACTATACGAGCAGTACTTC. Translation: CASSVSPLYEQYF.